Sequencing of this T cell receptor (beta chain) was carried out in a study of cytomegalovirus exposure and HLA in healthy donors (dated by TCRdb to the late 2010s). For the wider study: According to an earlier analysis of 587 of the donors, about 190 million T cells yielded 90 million to 140 million unique TCR beta sequences and about 300 Gb of sequence data. Using immunosequencing, the study profiled T cell repertoires from 666 subjects and related those repertoires to cytomegalovirus serostatus. Every discovery cohort repertoire had been produced on one sequencing platform. Genome-wide SNP genotypes for about 60% of the roughly 670 donors were used in a later genetic analysis, which treated that subset as a discovery cohort. Besides the first cohort of some 670 subjects, a separate validation cohort made up of over 95 different subjects was used. The aim of the study was to test whether cataloging public T cell receptors could identify signatures of past pathogen exposure. Of the 300 to 500 genotyped donors, 70% to 90% were placed in the genetic ancestry cluster associated with self-reported Caucasian donors. An early release covering 550 to 650 HLA-typed donors comprised 250 to 350 gigabases of sequencing data and about 90 million unique TCR sequences. HLA typing covered class I and class II loci at four-digit resolution. An earlier analysis of about 600 of the donors used high-throughput TCR beta sequencing to judge whether each TCR beta V gene segment behaved as functional or pseudogenic. A later analysis re-analyzed previously published TCR beta repertoires from roughly 600 donors and added high-resolution HLA genotyping to study TCR occurrence patterns. Donor age, sex, ethnicity and CMV serostatus were collected together with the repertoire data. On average, about 200,000 unique TCR beta nucleotide sequences were sequenced per donor among some 420 genotyped donors of the cohort, with around 19% of those sequences being non-productive. Typing coverage differed by locus: A, B, C, DRB1 and DQB1 were typed in about 620-630 donors, DQA1 in 500 to 550, DPA1 in 600 to 610, and DPB1 in 400 to 490. The study combined high-throughput TCR immunosequencing, statistical association of individual TCRs with disease status, and machine learning to predict cytomegalovirus infection status. Roughly 5 DR-DQ haplotypes were handled as single units for association and clustering, since linkage in the cohort was strong. Rather than using new phenotypic data, the later analysis identified candidate immune exposures from TCR beta sequences and from how often those sequences occurred across donors. Results the study describes overall, beyond this receptor: Because the 87-base-pair reads could not distinguish some IMGT-functional V segments, including TRBV6-2 and TRBV6-3, those segments were excluded. Cytomegalovirus status was reported to be diagnosed by the classifier with high specificity and sensitivity in both the original and validation cohorts. The authors suggested that the approach could potentially be generalized to other disease states and immunological phenotypes. When HLA alleles, especially DR and DQ, strongly co-occurred, attributing TCR associations to individual alleles was difficult. HLA typing was unavailable for some donors at each locus, so association tests used only the typed subset. According to a later analysis, TCR association rates differed among HLA loci, with DRB1 alleles showing the most associated TCRs and HLA-C alleles showing the fewest. Compared with equally common non-associated chains, HLA-associated TCR beta chains in a later analysis were more clonally expanded and had lower generation probabilities. Broadly in line with IMGT annotations, most TCR beta V segments showed up in productive rearrangements about 87% or about 30% of the time in an earlier analysis of 450 to 750 of the donors. The only immune exposure information available for the cohort was CMV serostatus. Sequencing depth was assumed to be roughly uniform across donors in the presence/absence analyses, though that assumption may not hold. In the study, 150 to 200 TCR beta chains were listed as associated with cytomegalovirus. In a later analysis, some 18,000 TCR beta sequences were associated with specific HLA alleles at a false discovery rate of 0.05. A group of highly shared sequence variants was considered likely to be a technical artifact of the sequencing pipeline. In vitro tests confirmed that a few of the cytomegalovirus-associated TCR beta chains recognize cytomegalovirus antigens. Several of the top co-occurrence clusters appeared to be linked to parvovirus B19, influenza, CMV and Epstein-Barr virus, according to a later analysis. An association between a missense DCLRE1C variant and V-gene and J-gene trimming of TCR beta chains was found in a later genetic analysis and replicated in an independent cohort. A further reported finding was that TCR beta sequences accurately predicted the HLA-A and HLA-B alleles for most subjects in the first cohort. Correlated functional status among segregating V segments might reflect linkage disequilibrium, but an unknown experimental factor could not be ruled out. Across donors, most TCR sequences were observed very rarely, whereas some public TCRs were present in many individuals. Compared with the approximately 600-donor mean, donors in an Asian-associated ancestry cluster had fewer N-insertions in productive TCRs, according to a later genetic analysis. Most CMV-associated TCR beta chains appeared to be HLA-restricted in a later analysis, and the HLA associations seemed to be driven largely by CMV exposure. In this cohort, only TCR beta chains were sequenced, and detectable features were limited by the absence of alpha or paired-chain data. Because counts were too low, under 20 rarely observed V segments, including chromosome 9 orphons, were left out of the earlier analysis of about 620 of the donors.

A note on this clone: The clone's antigen remains unknown.

The receptor library was made with the immunoSEQ multiplex PCR assay. For the multiplex PCR, a mixture combining 60 forward primers for TCR Vbeta segments and 13 reverse primers for TCR Jbeta segments was used. The CDR3 region of rearranged TCR beta genes was amplified from genomic DNA by a multiplex PCR assay. Amplified TCR beta libraries were sequenced as 87-base-pair reads on the Illumina HiSeq System. The study's own analysis went as follows. A later analysis tallied some 79 million unique TCR beta chains across the 666 repertoires, and approximately 12 million of those chains were shared by two or more donors. Raw reads were error-corrected and collapsed into unique sequences with a nearest-neighbor algorithm that merged closely related sequences to remove PCR and sequencing errors. Alignment of CDR3 sequences to IMGT reference sequences was used to assign V, D and J gene segments. For a sequence to be retained, a match of at least six nucleotides was required to both a V gene segment and a J gene segment. A rearrangement was called productive if the CDR3 had no stop codons and remained in frame with V and J, and every other rearrangement was called non-productive. CDR3 was defined according to IMGT convention as the region running from the second conserved V-encoded cysteine to the conserved J-encoded phenylalanine. Sequences without an unambiguous match to a single V gene segment were excluded from the earlier analysis of approximately 600 of the donors. In an earlier analysis of several hundred of the donors, V segments were called functional above 56.7% productive rearrangements and were called segregating when the between-donor standard deviation exceeded 5%. A statistical classification framework was built to diagnose cytomegalovirus status from the catalog of TCR beta chain sequences. In a later analysis, TCR nucleotide sequences were compared against IMGT/GENE-DB human TR gene sequences so that V and J genes could be assigned. The TCRdist pipeline was used in a later analysis to assign CDR3 sequences and most-parsimonious VDJ recombination scenarios. In a later analysis, each TCR beta chain was defined by its CDR3 amino acid sequence together with its V-gene family, and reads lacking a unique V-gene family were excluded. To address suspected cross-contamination and a sequencing artifact, a later analysis removed several hundred highly shared, low-generation-probability nucleotide sequences. A later analysis calculated a clonal expansion index for each public chain from normalized within-repertoire ranks of inferred template counts. Generation probabilities in a later analysis came from a VDJ recombination model fitted to out-of-frame rearrangements, and those results were checked against IGoR. In a later analysis, TCR-TCR, TCR-HLA and TCR-CMV co-occurrence was scored with hypergeometric tests, and a repertoire-size bias correction was applied to TCR pairs. To estimate false discovery rates, a later analysis permuted the HLA or CMV assignments 20 times. In a later analysis, co-occurring TCRs were grouped using DBSCAN, and TCRdist sequence similarity was added for clustering within HLA-allele-positive subsets. Co-occurrence clustering excluded repertoires with fewer than 30,000 or more than 120,000 public chains, plus five with anomalous nucleotide sharing. In TCRdb, the immuneACCESS table is reduced to in-frame sequences with V and J assigned. These tables do not hold every clone; where another copy was compared, an unresolved V gene accounts for under half, and the others remain unexplained. D and trimming were read from the DNA, whereas the V and J calls and clone size are those reported in that table. This sample's table lists fewer than 100,000 clones. The ten largest clones add up to about 0.5% of the sample.

Counted from cysteine to phenylalanine, this CDR3 has 16 amino acids. Of the read, only the CDR3 DNA is kept; its 48 bases are in frame from base 1. The germline V gene provides CDR1 KGHSH and CDR2 LQKENI. V trim: 3 bases; J trim: 5 bases; unmatched bases: 8. The cohort comprised 550 to 700 healthy bone marrow donors. Cohort members were all nominally healthy when sampled, although unrecorded immune exposures were likely present. The donor tested CMV seronegative, placing the donor among the roughly 340 seronegative members of the cohort. Every donor gave a peripheral blood sample, and the peripheral blood mononuclear cells from that sample were used for TCR beta sequencing. The Qiagen DNeasy Blood Extraction Kit was used to extract genomic DNA from the blood cell samples.

This sequence originates from a man aged 45-65 years in good health and CMV-seronegative. Source material: PBMCs. This sequence uses TRBV18 and TRBJ2-3; the central 10 bases match TRBD1. The sequence in DNA is TGTGCCAGCTCACCCCTAGACAGGGGGCTTGTAGATACGCAGTATTTT. The encoded protein is CASSPLDRGLVDTQYF.